This T cell receptor beta chain derives from a study (dated by TCRdb to 2013 to 2016). Study-wide context: The study set out to test whether tumor-infiltrating Tregs in breast cancer get recruited from blood Tregs or are instead converted in situ from other CD4+ T cell subsets.

To purify naive CD4+ T cells, the Miltenyi Naive CD4+ T Cell Isolation kit was used, and CD25 microbeads served to deplete Tregs. Tregs, naive and memory CD4+ T cells from tumor, blood and ipsilateral draining lymph nodes of a few breast cancer patients underwent full-length TCR alpha and beta sequencing. Mononuclear cells from lymph nodes or less than 65 ml of peripheral blood were isolated by Ficoll density gradient centrifugation. Sorted cell populations were confirmed by FACS to exceed 90% purity. Full-length TCR variable regions were amplified by 5' RACE PCR with constant-region reverse primers, and semi-nested PCR with Nested Universal Primer A was subsequently performed. The ReliaPrep RNA Cell Miniprep System was used to extract total RNA, which was then reverse transcribed into 5'RACE-ready cDNA with the SMARTer RACE 5'/3' Kit. An Illumina MiSeq was used to sequence the full-length TCR alpha and beta libraries, which had been barcoded with multiplex adaptors. The study's processing was this. For each of nine subset-tissue groups, sequencing data from the five patients were combined, and the groups were compared by unsupervised clustering of TCR gene usage. The Morisita-Horn index was used to calculate repertoire similarity, with shared sequences weighted by how much each contributed to each repertoire. TCRdb cleaned the public reads at Q25 with fastp, built clones with MiXCR and kept in-frame beta chains. Entries are consolidated by CDR3 protein sequence, retaining the most common genes and DNA. The V and J calls follow TCRdb's processing rather than the paper's. The sample yields 10,000 to 15,000 distinct CDR3 sequences; 20% to 30% were counted once. The ten largest make up less than 4% of the sample.

The germline V gene gives CDR1 as MNHEY and CDR2 as SVGAGI. The CDR3 goes from the cysteine to the phenylalanine over 16 residues. CDR3 DNA is the only sequence kept; it has 48 bases, read in frame from the first base. At the junction V is shortened by 4 bases and J by 6 bases; bases outside the gene matches: 10. Beyond this particular receptor, the publication reports: In terms of TCR gene usage, tumor memory CD4+ T cells clustered together with blood and lymph node memory CD4+ cells, as well as with lymph node naive CD4+ cells. The greatest overlap of tumor-infiltrating Treg TCR alpha and beta sequences was with tumor naive CD4+ T cells, followed next by blood naive CD4+ T cells. Validation in the larger cohort was restricted to a single TCR beta V-J rearrangement rather than whole repertoires.

This clonotype was seen many times. Its antigen specificity is not known. Per-nucleotide qualities are absent, and no much larger clonotype sits a single base away. The chain couples TRBV6-5 to TRBJ2-1; the junction holds 9 bases that match TRBD2. The clonotype was recovered from a female donor with breast cancer. The specimen was naive CD4+ T cells sorted from blood. The sample's cell subset or site label, decoded: naive CD4+ T cells, CD4+CD45RA+CD25-. CDR3 region: CASSLGRSSGSNEQFF. The bases read TGTGCCAGCAGTTTGGGGAGGAGTAGCGGGAGCAATGAGCAGTTCTTC.